Each of the 29 T cell receptor beta chains below was sequenced from the same sample in a study of CD8 T cells in Susac syndrome. Roughly 0.5 to 1 ug RNA was reverse transcribed with random hexamers. TCRdb used MiXCR to reprocess the immunoSEQ multiplex PCR reads, holding one entry per CDR3 protein. The table has a few hundred thousand distinct CDR3 sequences, 75% to 85% seen once. Sequencing was performed on CD8+ T cells from PBMCs. All receptors come from a human donor with multiple sclerosis.

The V and J genes are TRBV9 and TRBJ2-1, with TRBD2 matching 14 bases. The CDR3 spans 16 residues. CDR1 and CDR2 (germline): SGDLS, YYNGEE. V shed 4 bases and J 4 bases; nucleotides not matched to a gene: 4. This CDR3 reads CASSSRTSGRYNEQFF. In nucleotides, the CDR3 is TGTGCCAGCAGCTCCAGGACTAGCGGGAGGTACAATGAGCAGTTCTTC.

V gene TRBV7-9 combines with J gene TRBJ2-7, with TRBD1 as a possible D gene (5 bases). This CDR3 has 13 residues. Per germline, CDR1 SEHNR and CDR2 FQNEAQ (reference sequence). With 5 bases removed from V and 7 bases from J, the gap between germline ends came to 15 bases. CDR3 region: CASSLAGKGEQYF. The CDR3 nucleotides are TGTGCCAGCAGCCTGGCAGGGAAGGGTGAGCAGTACTTC.

The chain employs TRBV5-4 and TRBJ1-2; 9 bases are shared with TRBD1. The trim removed 2 bases at V and 8 bases at J, leaving 13 bases unmatched. The CDR3 covers 16 residues. Looked up from germline, CDR1 is SGHNT and CDR2 is YYREEE (reference sequence). CDR3 amino acids: CASSLLPGQGGEGYTF. CDR3 nucleotide sequence: TGTGCCAGCAGCTTACTACCGGGACAGGGAGGAGAGGGCTACACCTTC.

The rearrangement joins TRBV28 to TRBJ2-7, with TRBD1 identical over 7 bases. Germline assignment: CDR1 MDHEN and CDR2 SYDVKM. V shed 6 bases, J shed 0 bases, and the junction held 11 bases outside the gene matches. The CDR3 spans 16 residues. As DNA, the CDR3 is TGTGCCAGCAGCTTAGAACTGGGACAGAGCTCCTACGAGCAGTACTTC. Translating it yields CASSLELGQSSYEQYF.

The chain employs TRBV10-3 and TRBJ2-3, with TRBD2 identical over 13 bases. The germline V gene has CDR1 ENHRY and CDR2 SYGVKD. CDR3 size: 16 residues. Unmatched junction bases numbered 6, after V lost 4 bases and J lost 5 bases. The CDR3 bases are TGTGCCATCAGTGCTGGACTAGCGGGAGTGAAAGATACGCAGTATTTT. Protein: CAISAGLAGVKDTQYF.

The chain employs TRBV7-9 and TRBJ2-7; 11 positions agree with TRBD1. CDR1 is SEHNR, CDR2 FQNEAQ, per germline (reference sequence). The CDR3 runs 19 residues. J was trimmed by 8 bases and V by 5 bases; bases with no gene match: 23. The CDR3 bases are TGTGCCAGCAGCACAACCCGGACAGGGGGCCTGGGCGGGAGTCGCCAGCAGTACTTC. This translates into CASSTTRTGGLGGSRQQYF.

CDR3 sequence (DNA): TGTGCCAGCAGTTTGGCAGGGCACACCGGGGAGCTGTTTTTT. It is translated as CASSLAGHTGELFF. The J gene is TRBJ2-2, the V gene TRBV28; tentatively, D is TRBD1 (5 bases). Germline CDR1 is MDHEN and CDR2 is SYDVKM. Trimming shortened V by 3 bases and J by 3 bases, and 8 bases separated the two germline ends. CDR3 length equals 14 residues.

The V gene is TRBV6-4, the J gene TRBJ2-2; TRBD1 aligns across 7 bases. This CDR3 spans 16 amino acids. Germline CDR1 and CDR2: MRHNA and SNTAGT. J gave up 2 bases and V 2 bases, and 5 bases lay outside the gene matches. The CDR3 coding sequence is TGTGCCAGCAGTGACGACCCAGGGGGAAACACCGGGGAGCTGTTTTTT. It codes for CASSDDPGGNTGELFF.

The J gene is TRBJ1-3, the V gene TRBV20-1, with TRBD1 as a possible D gene (5 bases). V dropped 0 bases and J dropped 0 bases, with 12 bases sitting between them. The CDR3 has 16 residues. Germline loops: CDR1 DFQATT, CDR2 SNEGSKA (reference sequence). The CDR3 here is CSAREGVASSGNTIYF. Here the CDR3 DNA reads TGCAGTGCTAGAGAAGGGGTTGCTAGCTCTGGAAACACCATATATTTT.

V is TRBV2 and J is TRBJ2-7; D possibly uses TRBD1 or TRBD2 (6 bases each). The CDR3 consists of 14 residues. The ends were cut back, 1 base at V and 3 bases at J, with 10 bases in the middle. In germline, CDR1 is SNHLY, CDR2 FYNNEI. The CDR3 spells CASSEGGADYEQYF. The DNA of the CDR3 is TGTGCCAGCAGTGAAGGGGGGGCGGACTACGAGCAGTACTTC. The full variable domain, rest sourced from reference TRBV2 and TRBJ2-7, is EPEVTQTPSHQVTQMGQEVILRCVPISNHLYFYWYRQILGQKVEFLVSFYNNEISEKSEIFDDQFSVERPDGSNFTLKIRSTKLEDSAMYFCASSEGGADYEQYFGPGTRLTVT.

This clonotype was recorded a few times. The chain couples TRBV20-1 to TRBJ2-1; unclear D gene. Germline loops: CDR1 DFQATT, CDR2 SNEGSKA (reference sequence). V lost 0 bases to trimming and J lost 9 bases, with 6 bases between them. The CDR3 sequence is 11 residues long. For the CDR3, the DNA is TGCAGTGCTAGAGATTCCGGTGAGCAGTTCTTC. The encoded protein is CSARDSGEQFF.

The V call is TRBV4-3, the J call TRBJ1-1; TRBD1 is a possible D gene (6 bases). The CDR3 covers 20 residues. The V gene lost 0 bases and the J gene lost 4 bases, with 27 bases spanning the gap. Germline assignment: CDR1 LGHNA and CDR2 YSLEER. Here the CDR3 DNA reads TGCGCCAGCAGCCAAGATTCTCAGGGAGGCTACCACAGGGATCGCACTGAAGCTTTCTTT. Its translation is CASSQDSQGGYHRDRTEAFF.

The chain joins TRBV14 to TRBJ2-7; 8 bases fit TRBD2. CDR3 length: 14 residues. CDR1 SGHDN and CDR2 FVKESK come from the germline V gene. Trimming cost V 4 bases and J 3 bases; bases outside gene matches: 5. The CDR3 bases are TGTGCCAGCAGCCCTAGCGGGTATTACTACGAGCAGTACTTC. Translating gives CASSPSGYYYEQYF.

The chain joins TRBV12-3 or TRBV12-4 to TRBJ1-5; tentatively, D is TRBD1 (6 bases). The CDR3 length is 19 residues. Trimming removed 1 base at V and 3 bases at J, with 22 bases between. DNA for the CDR3: TGTGCCAGCAGTTTAGACAGGGAATTGAAGCTTGGGCACAATCAGCCCCAGCATTTT. Translating gives CASSLDRELKLGHNQPQHF.

This clonotype was observed a few times. The chain employs TRBV5-8 and TRBJ2-2; D not certain. Per germline, CDR1 SGHTS and CDR2 YDEGEE. The CDR3 extends over 15 amino acids. Trimming left V 4 bases short and J 6 bases short, with 16 bases between. CDR3 nucleotide sequence: TGTGCCAGCAGCCCCCGACTTTTTTCCCCCGGGGAGCTGTTTTTT. Protein sequence: CASSPRLFSPGELFF.

The chain recombines TRBV5-5 with TRBJ1-1; 9 positions match TRBD1. Trimming took 4 bases from V and 5 from J; bases not matched to a gene: 3. CDR3 length equals 13 residues. From germline, CDR1 is SGHKS and CDR2 YYEKEE (reference sequence). This CDR3 reads CASSTGTGTEAFF. The CDR3 DNA reads TGTGCCAGCAGCACAGGGACAGGGACTGAAGCTTTCTTT.

The chain uses TRBV7-9 and TRBJ2-7; 9 bases align to TRBD1. This CDR3 spans 15 amino acids. Trimming removed 5 bases from V and 0 bases from J; junction bases left unmatched: 5. Germline V gene lookup returns CDR1 SEHNR and CDR2 FQNEAQ (reference sequence). CDR3 DNA sequence: TGTGCCAGCAGCCGGGGACAGGGCGACTCCTACGAGCAGTACTTC. This codes for CASSRGQGDSYEQYF.

This rearrangement joins TRBV15 to TRBJ1-4; TRBD1 is a possible D gene (6 bases). The CDR3 is 15 amino acids. Trimming cost V 6 bases and J 7 bases, with 18 bases left between them. The germline gives CDR1 LNHNV, CDR2 YYDKDF (reference sequence). CDR3 loop: CATRLEGGPSEKLFF. CDR3 coding DNA: TGTGCCACCAGACTCGAGGGGGGGCCTTCTGAAAAACTGTTTTTT.

The rearrangement links TRBV28 to TRBJ2-2, with TRBD2 matching 10 bases. The CDR3 is 16 amino acids. The ends lost 6 bases at V and 4 bases at J; junction bases unmatched: 8. Germline lookup yields CDR1 MDHEN and CDR2 SYDVKM. CDR3 protein: CASRYPGLAPTGELFF. CDR3 coding DNA: TGTGCCAGCAGATATCCGGGACTAGCGCCCACCGGGGAGCTGTTTTTT. Complete variable domain (other parts from reference TRBV28 and TRBJ2-2): DVKVTQSSRYLVKRTGEKVFLECVQDMDHENMFWYRQDPGLGLRLIYFSYDVKMKEKGDIPEGYSVSREKKERFSLILESASTNQTSMYLCASRYPGLAPTGELFFGEGSRLTVL.

The rearrangement joins TRBV19 to TRBJ2-1; 9 bases agree with TRBD1. CDR3 length: 15 residues. CDR1 LNHDA and CDR2 SQIVND come from the germline V gene (reference sequence). With V trimmed by 5 bases and J by 4 bases, 6 bases remained unmatched. The CDR3 spells CASSPTGGLYNEQFF. DNA for the CDR3: TGTGCCAGTAGTCCTACAGGGGGCCTTTACAATGAGCAGTTCTTC.

This chain links TRBV4-2 with TRBJ2-5, with 8 bases that match TRBD1. The CDR3 consists of 15 residues. The V and J ends lost 1 base and 4 bases, in that order; junction bases with no gene match: 5. Germline CDR1 reads LGHNA; CDR2 reads YNFKEQ. CDR3 DNA sequence: TGTGCCAGCAGCCAAGGGACAGGGTTTGGAGAGACCCAGTACTTC. Translated: CASSQGTGFGETQYF.

This chain connects TRBV27 to TRBJ2-2; D is possibly TRBD2 (5 bases). There are 13 residues in the CDR3. Germline CDR1 reads MNHEY; CDR2 reads SMNVEV (reference sequence). With 3 bases removed from V and 6 bases from J, the gap between germline ends came to 8 bases. CDR3: CASSLSGAGELFF. DNA for the CDR3: TGTGCCAGCAGTTTGTCCGGGGCCGGGGAGCTGTTTTTT.

The chain has TRBV4-1 and TRBJ2-3; 7 bases match TRBD2. CDR1 and CDR2 from the germline V gene are MGHRA and YSYEKL. The CDR3 extends over 16 amino acids. V lost 4 bases to trimming and J lost 6 bases; unmatched junction nucleotides: 13. The CDR3: CASSPSSGAPLDTQYF. Here the CDR3 DNA reads TGCGCCAGCAGCCCGTCGAGCGGGGCCCCCTTGGATACGCAGTATTTT.

J is TRBJ1-2 and V is TRBV9; possible D gene TRBD1, 5 bases. This CDR3 spans 15 amino acids. Germline lookup yields CDR1 SGDLS and CDR2 YYNGEE. Trimming removed 4 bases from V and 4 bases from J, with 17 bases in between. The CDR3 spells CASSITQGATYGYTF. The DNA for the CDR3 is TGTGCCAGCAGCATAACACAAGGGGCTACCTATGGCTACACCTTC.

The chain couples TRBV4-1 to TRBJ2-6; D remains unclear. V was cut by 4 bases and J by 7 bases, with 8 bases left in between. This CDR3 is 13 amino acids long. Germline CDR1 is MGHRA and CDR2 is YSYEKL. The CDR3 DNA reads TGCGCCAGCAGCCTTTCTAGTGCCAACGTCCTGACTTTC. Translating it yields CASSLSSANVLTF.

The chain employs TRBV27 and TRBJ2-7; D remains unclear. CDR3 length: 12 amino acids. CDR1 and CDR2 from the germline V gene are MNHEY and SMNVEV (reference sequence). V was cut by 5 bases and J by 6 bases, with 11 bases left in between. CDR3 sequence: CASSTGPGEQYF. As DNA, the CDR3 is TGTGCCAGCAGTACCGGGCCGGGCGAGCAGTACTTC.

This rearrangement joins TRBV12-3 or TRBV12-4 to TRBJ2-1; a possible D gene is TRBD1 (5 bases). V lost 5 bases and J 5 bases, leaving 10 bases between the germline ends. This CDR3 has 13 amino acids. The CDR3 loop is CASSPTENNEQFF. CDR3 nucleotides: TGTGCCAGCAGTCCGACAGAGAACAATGAGCAGTTCTTC.

Only one count was recorded for this clonotype. This chain connects TRBV4-3 to TRBJ1-1; tentative D call: TRBD1 (6 bases). The V gene's germline CDR1 is LGHNA and CDR2 YSLEER. The CDR3 has 17 residues. Trimming left V 0 bases short and J 1 base short, with 15 bases between. In DNA form, the CDR3 reads TGCGCCAGCAGCCAAGAAAGAGGGGGACATAGGAACACTGAAGCTTTCTTT. Translation gives CASSQERGGHRNTEAFF.

The chain is built from TRBV2 and TRBJ2-5; 8 bases agree with TRBD1. The CDR3 extends over 13 amino acids. V shed 4 bases and J 5 bases; nucleotides not matched to a gene: 3. Germline V gene data show CDR1 as SNHLY and CDR2 as FYNNEI. CDR3 loop: CASSAGQDETQYF. In nucleotides, the CDR3 is TGTGCCAGCAGTGCGGGACAGGATGAGACCCAGTACTTC.